These 10 T cell receptor beta chains share one sample of origin, sequenced in a study of cytomegalovirus exposure and HLA in healthy donors (dated by TCRdb to 2016 to 2017). Receptors were amplified or captured by the immunoSEQ multiplex PCR assay. For the multiplex PCR, a mixture combining 60 forward primers for TCR Vbeta segments and 13 reverse primers for TCR Jbeta segments was used. TCRdb re-hosts the immuneACCESS table, in-frame sequences only. Its copies lack some clones; in the studies checked, an unresolved V gene accounts for under half of them, and the cause for the rest is not known. The sample table records some 130,000 clones; roughly four fifths of these occur just once. Roughly 1.1% of the sample goes to the ten largest clones. The sequenced material came from PBMCs. The receptors were sampled from a boy younger than 18 in good health and CMV-seronegative.

The chain combines TRBV5-1 with TRBJ1-2; 7 positions match TRBD1. CDR3 size: 15 residues. Trimming removed 0 bases from V and 2 bases from J; junction bases left unmatched: 4. From germline, CDR1 is SGHRS and CDR2 YFSETQ. The CDR3 loop reads CASSLGQGMNYGYTF. The CDR3 DNA is TGCGCCAGCAGCTTGGGACAGGGAATGAACTATGGCTACACCTTC.

J is TRBJ2-1 and V is TRBV4-3, with unresolved D. V lost 3 bases, J lost 0 bases, and 9 bases lay in between. The germline V gene encodes CDR1 LGHNA and CDR2 YSLEER. The CDR3 runs to 15 residues. The CDR3 DNA reads TGCGCCAGCAGCCACCGACTTATCTCCTACAATGAGCAGTTCTTC. Its translation is CASSHRLISYNEQFF.

The chain carries TRBV6-6 and TRBJ2-7; 9 positions agree with TRBD2. From germline, CDR1 is MNHNY and CDR2 SVGAGI (reference sequence). This CDR3 is 15 amino acids long. V dropped 2 bases and J dropped 2; count of bases not matched to a gene: 4. This chain's CDR3 is CASSYAGGPTYEQYF. As DNA, the CDR3 is TGTGCCAGCAGTTACGCGGGGGGGCCTACCTACGAGCAGTACTTC.

The V and J genes are TRBV4-1 and TRBJ1-3; D may be TRBD1 (6 bases). The V end was cut by 4 bases, the J end by 3 bases, with 13 bases between. Germline CDR1 and CDR2: MGHRA and YSYEKL. The CDR3 is 15 residues long. CDR3 DNA sequence: TGCGCCAGCAGCCGAGAGGGGGGGGGTGGAAACACCATATATTTT. Its translation is CASSREGGGGNTIYF.

The chain combines TRBV10-3 with TRBJ1-4, with a possible D match to TRBD1 (5 bases). The germline gives CDR1 ENHRY, CDR2 SYGVKD. V was cut by 6 bases and J by 8 bases, with 16 bases left in between. The CDR3 consists of 14 residues. This CDR3 is CAISRAKEGEKLFF. The CDR3 bases are TGTGCCATCAGCAGGGCCAAAGAAGGGGAAAAACTGTTTTTT.

The CDR3 sequence: CASSSSGPTYNEQFF. CDR3 coding DNA: TGTGCCAGCAGCTCTAGCGGACCGACCTACAATGAGCAGTTCTTC. The rearrangement joins TRBV7-2 to TRBJ2-1; 7 nucleotides align to TRBD2. Trimming took 4 bases from V and 2 from J; bases not matched to a gene: 5. This CDR3 has 15 amino acids. Germline V gene lookup returns CDR1 SGHTA and CDR2 FQGNSA.

The rearrangement uses TRBV25-1 and TRBJ2-3, with 14 bases that match TRBD2. This CDR3 is built from 18 residues. CDR1 is MGHDK and CDR2 is SYGVNS in the germline V gene. The J segment lost 3 bases and the V segment lost 2 bases, leaving 7 bases of the junction unmatched. The CDR3 DNA sequence: TGTGCCAGCAGTGAACCCGGGACTAGCGGGAGTGAGACAGATACGCAGTATTTT. Amino acids: CASSEPGTSGSETDTQYF.

The chain carries TRBV7-2 and TRBJ1-4; 7 nucleotides align to TRBD1. The V segment lost 1 base and the J segment 2 bases; nucleotides outside the gene matches: 7. Germline CDR1 and CDR2: SGHTA and FQGNSA. CDR3 length equals 17 residues. The CDR3 protein is CASSLGGGAVTNEKLFF. The DNA for the CDR3 is TGTGCCAGCAGCTTAGGAGGGGGCGCGGTTACTAATGAAAAACTGTTTTTT.

The chain couples TRBV9 to TRBJ1-1, with 9 bases identical to TRBD1. Germline V gene sequence: CDR1 SGDLS, CDR2 YYNGEE. CDR3 length: 15 amino acids. V gave up 3 bases and J gave up 2 bases; unmatched junction bases: 5. CDR3 sequence (DNA): TGTGCCAGCAGCGGGGCGGACAGGGGAAACACTGAAGCTTTCTTT. This encodes CASSGADRGNTEAFF.

The genes are TRBV19 and TRBJ2-2; 11 bases agree with TRBD2. The length of the CDR3 is 14 residues. Germline CDR1 LNHDA, CDR2 SQIVND (reference sequence). Losses at the gene ends were 10 bases for V and 4 bases for J; bases not matched to a gene: 5. CDR3 in DNA: TGTGCCATACATAGCGGGAGGGGCACCGGGGAGCTGTTTTTT. This sequence encodes CAIHSGRGTGELFF.